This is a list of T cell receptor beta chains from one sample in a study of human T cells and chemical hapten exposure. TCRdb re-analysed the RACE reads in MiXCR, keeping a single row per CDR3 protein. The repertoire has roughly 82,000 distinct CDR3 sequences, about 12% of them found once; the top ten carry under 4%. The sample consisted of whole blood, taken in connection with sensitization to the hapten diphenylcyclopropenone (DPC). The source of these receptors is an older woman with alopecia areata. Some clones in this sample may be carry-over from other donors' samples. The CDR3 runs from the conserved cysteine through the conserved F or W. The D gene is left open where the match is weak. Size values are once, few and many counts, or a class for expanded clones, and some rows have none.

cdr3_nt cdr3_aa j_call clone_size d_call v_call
TGTGCCAGCAGACTAGACAGGGGGGGAGCCACAGATACGCAGTATTTT CASRLDRGGATDTQYF TRBJ2-3 many TRBD1 TRBV2
TGTGCCAGCAGTAAACTAGGCGGGGAGACCCAGTACTTC CASSKLGGETQYF TRBJ2-5 many - TRBV12-3/TRBV12-4
TGTGCCAGCAGCCGCAACAGTCAGGGGCACACCTTC CASSRNSQGHTF TRBJ1-2 many - TRBV11-2
TGTGCCAGCAGCGTATACACCGGGGAGCTGTTTTTT CASSVYTGELFF TRBJ2-2 many - TRBV9
TGCAGTGCTCGGACAGGGGGACTCTATGGCTACACCTTC CSARTGGLYGYTF TRBJ1-2 few TRBD1 TRBV20-1
TGCGCCAGCAACCTACCAGACATTACCAACGTCCTGACTTTC CASNLPDITNVLTF TRBJ2-6 - - TRBV5-1
TGTGCCAGCAGCCCCACAGGCTCTAGCACAGATACGCAGTATTTT CASSPTGSSTDTQYF TRBJ2-3 - - TRBV12-3/TRBV12-4
TGTGCCAGCAGCTTAGCGCACGGCTCCATCCAGCAAAATTCACCCCTCCACTTT CASSLAHGSIQQNSPLHF TRBJ1-6 few - TRBV7-8
TGTGCCAGCAGGTCCGGGACAGGGTACCAAGAGACCCAGTACTTC CASRSGTGYQETQYF TRBJ2-5 few TRBD1 TRBV6-5
TGTGCCAGCTCAGACTTACAGGGGCGGCGCACTGAAGCTTTCTTT CASSDLQGRRTEAFF TRBJ1-1 few TRBD1 TRBV18
TGCAGTGCTGGGCTAGCGGGGGTTATAGAGCAGTACTTC CSAGLAGVIEQYF TRBJ2-7 many TRBD2 TRBV20-1
TGCAGTGCTAGGTGGAACACTGAAGCTTTCTTT CSARWNTEAFF TRBJ1-1 - - TRBV20-1
TGCAGCGCCGGGGCGGCAGGGCCCACAGATACGCAGTATTTT CSAGAAGPTDTQYF TRBJ2-3 - - TRBV29-1
TGTGCCAGCAGGGCAGGGTCTTTATGGTATTTT CASRAGSLWYF TRBJ2-3 many - TRBV2
TGTGCCAGCAGCTTGGAGGTGAACACTGAAGCTTTCTTT CASSLEVNTEAFF TRBJ1-1 many - TRBV7-9
TGTGCCAGCACCCACCTCGCGGGACAGGGGGCGCACGGCTATGGCTACACCTTC CASTHLAGQGAHGYGYTF TRBJ1-2 - TRBD1 TRBV11-2
TGTGCCAGCAGCCTCACAGGGTTTCGGCCGTACTTC CASSLTGFRPYF TRBJ2-7 - - TRBV14
TGTGCCAGCAGCTTTCCGGGGAGCAATCAGCCCCAGCATTTT CASSFPGSNQPQHF TRBJ1-5 many - TRBV7-9
TGTGCCAGCAGCGTAGATAGCGGGGGATTCTACGAGCAGTACTTC CASSVDSGGFYEQYF TRBJ2-7 many TRBD2 TRBV9
TGTGCCATCAGTGATTGGGATCGCGGGGACGAGCAGTACTTC CAISDWDRGDEQYF TRBJ2-7 - - TRBV10-3
TGTGCCAGTAGTACAGTAGCGGGGACCCAAGAGACCCAGTACTTC CASSTVAGTQETQYF TRBJ2-5 many TRBD2 TRBV19
TGTGCCAGCAAGGGACAGGGGGTCTCCTACAATGAGCAGTTCTTC CASKGQGVSYNEQFF TRBJ2-1 - TRBD1 TRBV6-6
TGCGCCGCCTCGGGGACAGCATATGAAAAACTGTTTTTT CAASGTAYEKLFF TRBJ1-4 few TRBD1 TRBV29-1
TGTGCCAGCAGCTCGTGGGGGCAGCCTAACTATGGCTACACCTTC CASSSWGQPNYGYTF TRBJ1-2 - - TRBV7-9
TGTGCCAGCAGCCAGTCAAGAACGACGGGAGAGCAGTACTTC CASSQSRTTGEQYF TRBJ2-7 - - TRBV3-1
TGTGCCATCAGTGAGACGACCGCTAACTATGGCTACACCTTC CAISETTANYGYTF TRBJ1-2 few - TRBV10-3
TGTGCCAGCAGCTTACAAGCAGGGGGCTTACTAGAAGCTTTCTTT CASSLQAGGLLEAFF TRBJ1-1 many TRBD1 TRBV7-2
TGTGCCAGCTCGCCTTCATCTTGGTCGGAGCAGTACTTC CASSPSSWSEQYF TRBJ2-7 many - TRBV7-9
TGTGCCAGCAGCTTAGTGGCAGGGGGCATGAATGAGCAGTTCTTC CASSLVAGGMNEQFF TRBJ2-1 many TRBD1 TRBV11-3
TGTGCCAGCAGCTTGGCCGGGACCCATAGCTACACCTTC CASSLAGTHSYTF TRBJ1-2 few - TRBV5-6
TGTGCCAGCAGCTTGGACATACAAGAGACCCAGTACTTC CASSLDIQETQYF TRBJ2-5 many - TRBV11-2
TGTGCCAGCGCCTTAGGACAGCCGAAAACCTATGGCTACACCTTC CASALGQPKTYGYTF TRBJ1-2 - - TRBV28
TGTGCCAGCAGCTTTTCGGGGCTCTCCTACGAGCAGTACTTC CASSFSGLSYEQYF TRBJ2-7 many - TRBV5-4